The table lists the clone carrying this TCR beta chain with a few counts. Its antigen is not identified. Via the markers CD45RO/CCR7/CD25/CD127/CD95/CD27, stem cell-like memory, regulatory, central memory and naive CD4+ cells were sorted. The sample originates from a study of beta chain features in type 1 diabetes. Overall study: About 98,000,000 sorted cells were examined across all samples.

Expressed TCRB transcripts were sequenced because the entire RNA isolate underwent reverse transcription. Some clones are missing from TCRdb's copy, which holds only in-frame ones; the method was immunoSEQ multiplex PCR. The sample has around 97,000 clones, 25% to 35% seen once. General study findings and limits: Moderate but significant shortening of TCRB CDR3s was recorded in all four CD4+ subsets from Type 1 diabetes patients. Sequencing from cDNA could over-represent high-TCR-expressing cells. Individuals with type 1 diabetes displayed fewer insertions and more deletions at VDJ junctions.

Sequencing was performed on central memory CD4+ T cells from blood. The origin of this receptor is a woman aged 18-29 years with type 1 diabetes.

Here the CDR3 DNA reads TGTGCCAGCAGTCGGGACAGAAACACCGGGGAGCTGTTTTTT. Its protein is CASSRDRNTGELFF. V is TRBV2 and J is TRBJ2-2; 7 bases map to TRBD1. V lost 5 bases to trimming and J lost 2 bases; unmatched junction nucleotides: 2. Germline loops: CDR1 SNHLY, CDR2 FYNNEI. The CDR3 extends over 14 amino acids. The whole variable domain, remainder taken from reference TRBV2 and TRBJ2-2, is EPEVTQTPSHQVTQMGQEVILRCVPISNHLYFYWYRQILGQKVEFLVSFYNNEISEKSEIFDDQFSVERPDGSNFTLKIRSTKLEDSAMYFCASSRDRNTGELFFGEGSRLTVL.